Listed below are T cell receptor beta chains from one sample, sequenced in a study of T cells of healthy individuals. TCRdb fed the 5' RACE reads into MiXCR, producing one record per CDR3 protein. The sample includes about 41,000 distinct CDR3 sequences, about 4.5% of them seen just once. The receptor set was obtained from a human donor in good health. Each CDR3 is given without its conserved first and last residue. Clone size is stated in some rows and not others, as once, few, many or a class when expanded.

V gene,J gene,clone size,CDR3 protein
TRBV5-1,TRBJ2-3,many,ASSLDGTGTDTQY
TRBV5-5,TRBJ2-3,many,ASSSGTSGGNTQY
TRBV15,TRBJ1-1,many,ATKTGASKINTEAF
TRBV6-5,TRBJ1-2,many,ASSLAAGSTNGYT
TRBV11-2,TRBJ1-4,many,ASKTLPGGKLF
TRBV24-1,TRBJ2-7,many,ATSDSWSSSSYEQY
TRBV20-1,TRBJ1-6,many,SARLGTGVSPLH
TRBV5-1,TRBJ2-3,many,ASSLIAGGTDTQY
TRBV5-1,TRBJ1-2,many,ASSSDSSYGYT
TRBV2,TRBJ1-5,many,ASSATGDQPQH
TRBV6-2/TRBV6-3,TRBJ1-2,-,ASSYGGSNYGYT
TRBV19,TRBJ2-1,many,ASSPPGQGLGNEQF
TRBV9,TRBJ2-3,many,ASSVETGCLAGPRSTDTQY
TRBV6-5,TRBJ1-4,-,ASSPRHLTGRVEKLF
TRBV5-1,TRBJ2-7,-,ASSLVEGGTYEQY
TRBV3-1,TRBJ1-3,many,ASSQDLSSGNTIY
TRBV11-3,TRBJ2-3,many,ASSLARGISTDTQY
TRBV4-1,TRBJ1-4,many,ASSQVAGGEGEKLF
TRBV7-9,TRBJ2-5,many,ASSRLAGAIQETQY
TRBV3-1,TRBJ2-7,many,ASGPGTGTYEQY
TRBV6-5,TRBJ1-3,few,ASRRGPGNTIY
TRBV20-1,TRBJ1-2,-,SARGQAKANYGYT
TRBV20-1,TRBJ1-1,few,SALQHRVNTEAF
TRBV6-2/TRBV6-3,TRBJ2-4,-,ASSGIGIAKNIQY
TRBV5-1,TRBJ1-2,-,ASSLVVDYGYT
TRBV6-6,TRBJ1-3,many,ASSLRTGGGGNTIY
TRBV7-2,TRBJ2-1,-,VSRPSGTAYNEQF
TRBV12-3/TRBV12-4,TRBJ2-5,many,ASTEGGTGGRETQY
TRBV6-1,TRBJ2-7,few,ASSPRRGQTYEQY
TRBV20-1,TRBJ1-1,few,SASFEGGTEAF
TRBV12-3/TRBV12-4,TRBJ1-5,many,ASSYDRGKQPQH
TRBV5-4,TRBJ1-1,many,ASSTGVRAF
TRBV19,TRBJ2-5,many,ASSGETQY
TRBV29-1,TRBJ2-3,many,SVEEGGGSSQY
TRBV7-7,TRBJ1-5,many,ASSLALGQPQH
TRBV4-1,TRBJ1-5,few,ASSRSPGQGLSQPQH
TRBV29-1,TRBJ1-2,many,SVLEGGGYT
TRBV7-8,TRBJ1-1,many,ASSLEARGFSTEAF
TRBV7-9,TRBJ1-1,many,ASSLPEGQGVGEAF
TRBV6-2/TRBV6-3,TRBJ2-1,many,ASSRSLAGIDNEQF
TRBV20-1,TRBJ2-5,many,SAAQGAGETQY
TRBV23-1,TRBJ2-3,many,ASSRSGTSSCTDTQY
TRBV21-1,TRBJ1-1,few,ASSKGPRTEEEGTEAF
TRBV20-1,TRBJ1-1,many,SAQGPAEAF
TRBV11-2,TRBJ2-1,many,ASSTLAGATPEQF
TRBV5-1,TRBJ2-2,-,ASSLSTGSTGELF
TRBV12-3/TRBV12-4,TRBJ1-5,many,ASSLQGRGNQPQH
TRBV28,TRBJ1-5,many,ATGPVSNQPQH